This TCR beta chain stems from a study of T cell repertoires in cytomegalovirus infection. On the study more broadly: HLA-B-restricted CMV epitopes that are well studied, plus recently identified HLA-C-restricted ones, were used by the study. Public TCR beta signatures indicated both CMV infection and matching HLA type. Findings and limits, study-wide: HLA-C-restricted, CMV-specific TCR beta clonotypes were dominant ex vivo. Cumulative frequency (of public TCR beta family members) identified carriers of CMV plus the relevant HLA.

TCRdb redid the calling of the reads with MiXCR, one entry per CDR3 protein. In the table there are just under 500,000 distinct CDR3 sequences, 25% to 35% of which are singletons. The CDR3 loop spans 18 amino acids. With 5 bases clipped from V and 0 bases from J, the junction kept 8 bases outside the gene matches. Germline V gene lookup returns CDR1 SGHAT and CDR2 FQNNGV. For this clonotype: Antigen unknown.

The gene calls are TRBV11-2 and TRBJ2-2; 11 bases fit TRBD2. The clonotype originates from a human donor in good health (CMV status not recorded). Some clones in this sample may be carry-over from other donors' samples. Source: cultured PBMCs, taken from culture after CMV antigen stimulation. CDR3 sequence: CASSAGLAGQTNTGELFF. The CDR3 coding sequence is TGTGCCAGCAGCGCCGGACTAGCGGGCCAGACGAACACCGGGGAGCTGTTTTTT.